One and the same sample provided the 21 T cell receptor beta chains below, sequenced in a study of T-cell memory formation after mild COVID-19. TCRdb reprocessed the 5' RACE reads via MiXCR and lists one record per CDR3 protein. This table has fewer than 700,000 distinct CDR3 sequences, approximately 18% appearing once. What was sequenced was PBMCs or a T cell subset sorted from them (not recorded which). The source of these receptors is an adult woman who had mild COVID-19 (a few samples of this study predate the infection). Cell type and time point are not known.

As DNA, the CDR3 is TGCGCCAGCAGCCAAGAGCCCGGGACTAACTATGGCTACACCTTC. Amino acid sequence: CASSQEPGTNYGYTF. V gene TRBV4-1 combines with J gene TRBJ1-2; D is unresolved. CDR1 is MGHRA, CDR2 YSYEKL, per germline. The CDR3 consists of 15 residues. V was shortened by 0 bases and J by 0 bases, with 8 bases between the two germline ends.

V gene TRBV9 combines with J gene TRBJ1-5, with 7 bases lining up with TRBD1. The CDR3 loop spans 14 amino acids. Per the germline V gene, CDR1 is SGDLS and CDR2 is YYNGEE. V lost 5 bases to trimming and J lost 4 bases; unmatched junction nucleotides: 6. CDR3: CASSPGQDNQPQHF. CDR3 nucleotide sequence: TGTGCCAGCAGTCCCGGACAGGATAATCAGCCCCAGCATTTT.

This chain uses TRBV5-1 with TRBJ2-7; TRBD2 aligns across 7 bases. CDR3 length: 15 residues. Looked up from germline, CDR1 is SGHRS and CDR2 is YFSETQ. The junction had 10 bases not matched to a gene; V was cut back by 4 bases and J by 3 bases. The CDR3 bases are TGCGCCAGCAGCCTTGTCGGGAGCGGGGACTACGAGCAGTACTTC. Protein sequence: CASSLVGSGDYEQYF.

CDR3 nucleotide sequence: TGCAGCGTTGCCGACTACAGGAACACCGGGGAGCTGTTTTTT. As protein: CSVADYRNTGELFF. This chain uses TRBV29-1 with TRBJ2-2, with D possibly matching TRBD2 (5 bases). Germline values: CDR1 SQVTM, CDR2 ANQGSEA. V lost 4 bases and J 1 base, leaving 10 bases between the germline ends. This CDR3 is 14 amino acids long.

The chain's CDR3 is CASRGWSTGELFF. The CDR3 DNA reads as TGTGCCAGCAGAGGTTGGAGCACCGGGGAGCTGTTTTTT. The V call is TRBV6-5, the J call TRBJ2-2; D is ambiguous. The CDR3 length is 13 residues. CDR1 MNHEY and CDR2 SVGAGI come from the germline V gene. Trimming left V 6 bases short and J 4 bases short, with 9 bases between.

This clonotype has a handful of counts. This rearrangement joins TRBV2 to TRBJ2-6; 8 bases are a match to TRBD1. The germline CDR1 and CDR2 sequences are SNHLY and FYNNEI. Trimming cost V 3 bases and J 2 bases; bases outside gene matches: 9. The CDR3 loop spans 18 amino acids. CDR3 amino acids: CASSDPLTGEAGANVLTF. CDR3 nucleotides: TGTGCCAGCAGTGACCCTCTGACAGGGGAAGCTGGGGCCAACGTCCTGACTTTC. Based on the CDR3 plus reference TRBV2 and TRBJ2-6, the full variable domain is EPEVTQTPSHQVTQMGQEVILRCVPISNHLYFYWYRQILGQKVEFLVSFYNNEISEKSEIFDDQFSVERPDGSNFTLKIRSTKLEDSAMYFCASSDPLTGEAGANVLTFGAGSRLTVL.

Only a few counts were recorded for this clonotype. The chain links TRBV20-1 to TRBJ2-5; possible D gene TRBD2, 6 bases. This CDR3 is 14 amino acids long. V gave up 3 bases and J gave up 2 bases, with 13 bases separating them. Germline V gene sequence: CDR1 DFQATT, CDR2 SNEGSKA (reference sequence). CDR3 DNA: TGCAGTGCTAGGAGGCTAGCGTCACAAGAGACCCAGTACTTC. Its protein is CSARRLASQETQYF.

The chain recombines TRBV2 with TRBJ1-1; no reliable D call. Germline V CDR1 and CDR2: SNHLY, FYNNEI. The CDR3 loop spans 12 amino acids. Trimming removed 6 bases from V and 2 bases from J, with 7 bases in between. The CDR3 sequence: CASSRANTEAFF. The CDR3 nucleotides read TGTGCCAGCAGCCGGGCCAACACTGAAGCTTTCTTT.

This clonotype has a handful of counts. The chain employs TRBV5-4 and TRBJ2-7, with 7 bases fitting TRBD2. This CDR3 is built from 15 residues. Per germline, CDR1 SGHNT and CDR2 YYREEE (reference sequence). V lost 3 bases, J lost 4 bases, and 10 bases stayed unmatched. This CDR3 is CASSWGHLAVYEQYF. CDR3 in DNA: TGTGCCAGCAGCTGGGGTCACCTAGCGGTTTACGAGCAGTACTTC.

The CDR3 nucleotides are TGCGCCAGCAGCTTGGCCCGGACAGGGGAGACCGGGGAGCTGTTTTTT. This sequence encodes CASSLARTGETGELFF. The gene calls are TRBV5-1 and TRBJ2-2, with 9 bases aligning to TRBD1. The CDR3 runs 16 residues. Germline V gene lookup returns CDR1 SGHRS and CDR2 YFSETQ. The V gene end was trimmed by 0 bases and the J gene end by 5 bases; junction bases not matched to a gene: 5.

This clonotype was picked up a small number of times. The chain has TRBV18 and TRBJ2-5; D may be TRBD1 (6 bases). V shed 4 bases and J shed 3 bases, with 12 bases lying between them. Per germline, CDR1 KGHSH and CDR2 LQKENI. The CDR3 is 14 residues long. CDR3 nucleotide sequence: TGTGCCAGCTCACGCTCAGCAGGGGAAGAGACCCAGTACTTC. Residues: CASSRSAGEETQYF. Drawing the rest from reference TRBV18 and TRBJ2-5, the complete variable domain is NAGVMQNPRHLVRRRGQEARLRCSPMKGHSHVYWYRQLPEEGLKFMVYLQKENIIDESGMPKERFSAEFPKEGPSILRIQQVVRGDSAAYFCASSRSAGEETQYFGPGTRLLVL.

The chain is built from TRBV4-1 and TRBJ1-1; D is unclear. This CDR3 has 12 residues. V shed 0 bases and J shed 5 bases, with 4 bases lying between them. Germline CDR1 is MGHRA and CDR2 is YSYEKL. CDR3 sequence: CASSQDNTEAFF. CDR3 bases: TGCGCCAGCAGCCAAGATAATACTGAAGCTTTCTTT.

This clonotype has a handful of counts. This chain connects TRBV5-1 to TRBJ2-5; 8 positions match TRBD2. This CDR3 is built from 14 residues. Germline assignment: CDR1 SGHRS and CDR2 YFSETQ. V lost 2 bases and J lost 3; bases outside the gene matches: 3. In nucleotides, the CDR3 is TGCGCCAGCAGCTTCCGGGGGGGCAAAGAGACCCAGTACTTC. Its protein product is CASSFRGGKETQYF.

V and J are TRBV15 and TRBJ1-1; D not certain. This CDR3 is 13 amino acids long. V lost 6 bases and J 3 bases, leaving 11 bases between the germline ends. Germline values: CDR1 LNHNV, CDR2 YYDKDF (reference sequence). CDR3 amino acids: CATRVTEDTEAFF. The CDR3 bases are TGTGCCACCAGGGTAACGGAGGACACTGAAGCTTTCTTT.

This clonotype was observed a few times. This chain connects TRBV9 to TRBJ2-5; 9 bases line up with TRBD2. There are 15 residues in the CDR3. Germline assignment: CDR1 SGDLS and CDR2 YYNGEE. The ends lost 2 bases at V and 5 bases at J; junction bases unmatched: 7. The CDR3 region has the DNA TGTGCCAGCAGCGTCCTAGCGGGAAGGCGTGAGACCCAGTACTTC. Its translation is CASSVLAGRRETQYF.

The chain employs TRBV5-6 and TRBJ1-5; D not certain. This CDR3 contains 14 residues. V dropped 0 bases and J dropped 6 bases, with 10 bases sitting between them. Per the germline V gene, CDR1 is SGHDT and CDR2 is YYEEEE. CDR3 sequence (DNA): TGTGCCAGCAGCTTGGGGTCAGCTCTTCAGCCCCAGCATTTT. Its translation: CASSLGSALQPQHF.

This clonotype was counted at least ten times. Written as DNA, the CDR3 is TGTGCCAGCAGCTCGACAGGGAGCACCGGGGAGCTGTTTTTT. Its protein product is CASSSTGSTGELFF. The chain carries TRBV13 and TRBJ2-2, with 7 bases matching TRBD1. CDR3 length equals 14 residues. Germline CDR1 is PRHDT and CDR2 is FYEKMQ (reference sequence). Trimming at V came to 4 bases and at J to 4 bases, leaving 3 bases not matched to a gene.

The chain joins TRBV12-3 or TRBV12-4 to TRBJ2-2; D not resolved. Deletions cut 3 bases from V and 8 bases from J, with 13 bases between. This CDR3 has 14 residues. The CDR3 sequence: CASSFSHMAGELFF. The CDR3 DNA is TGTGCCAGCAGTTTTAGCCACATGGCTGGGGAGCTGTTTTTT.

This clonotype was detected only a few times. The chain employs TRBV7-9 and TRBJ2-7, with 7 bases lining up with TRBD1. There are 14 residues in the CDR3. The V gene end was trimmed by 5 bases and the J gene end by 2 bases; junction bases not matched to a gene: 6. Germline V CDR1 and CDR2: SEHNR, FQNEAQ (reference sequence). The CDR3 DNA sequence: TGTGCCAGCAGCGCCCGGGACAGCCCCTACGAGCAGTACTTC. Translated, it gives CASSARDSPYEQYF.

This clonotype was detected ten times or more. The J gene is TRBJ2-1, the V gene TRBV6-2 or TRBV6-3, with 8 bases identical to TRBD2. Germline-derived CDR1 and CDR2 are MNHEY and SVGEGT. The CDR3 totals 16 residues. Losses at the gene ends were 3 bases for V and 4 bases for J; bases not matched to a gene: 8. CDR3 residues: CASSYRDPGGYNEQFF. CDR3 bases: TGTGCCAGCAGTTATCGGGACCCGGGGGGGTACAATGAGCAGTTCTTC.

The CDR3 reads CASSQDQGMNTEAFF. In nucleotides, the CDR3 is TGCGCCAGCAGCCAAGATCAGGGGATGAACACTGAAGCTTTCTTT. The chain has TRBV4-1 and TRBJ1-1; possible D gene TRBD1, 6 bases. Per germline, CDR1 MGHRA and CDR2 YSYEKL. CDR3 length: 15 residues. V was cut by 0 bases and J by 0 bases, with 8 bases left in between.